The sequence of this T cell receptor (beta chain) was determined in a study of T-cell memory formation after mild COVID-19. Across the study: Each donor largely had its own TCR clusters. Study-wide points: Contracting clones, day 15 to 85, had balanced CD4/CD8, and later expanders favored CD4+. Detection of some responders pre-infection suggested pre-existing cross-reactive memory T cells participated.

In the case of this clonotype: Its antigen is undetermined.

The V end lost 6 bases, the J end lost 4 bases, and 13 bases lay between the germline ends. Per the germline V gene, CDR1 is SGHVS and CDR2 is FQNEAQ. The CDR3 covers 13 residues. TCRdb analysed the 5' RACE reads with MiXCR anew, one entry per CDR3 protein. The sample lists just over 400,000 distinct CDR3 sequences, around a quarter occurring once. The sample taken for sequencing was PBMCs or a T cell subset sorted from them (not recorded which). J is TRBJ2-7 and V is TRBV7-8; possibly TRBD2 for D (5 bases). The origin of this receptor is an adult woman who had mild COVID-19 (a few samples of this study predate the infection). Cell type and time point are not known. The CDR3 DNA reads as TGTGCCAGCAGAACTAGAGGCGGGTACGAGCAGTACTTC. Protein product: CASRTRGGYEQYF.